A selection of T cell receptor beta chains follows, all from one sample in a study of regulatory T cells in long-lasting Graves disease. A single record per CDR3 protein comes from TCRdb applying MiXCR to the multiplex PCR reads. This table holds roughly 430,000 distinct CDR3 sequences, roughly a fifth found once. The starting material was peripheral blood mononuclear cells (PBMCs), obtained when the disease was refractory, from a patient treated with antithyroid drugs. Receptor source: a female donor with Graves disease. Both conserved end residues are part of each CDR3. Fields, in order: J gene, clone size, D gene, V gene, CDR3 protein, CDR3 DNA. The D gene is left open where the match is weak. Clone size is not always given. Where it is, it says once, few, many or a class for expanded clones.

>TRBJ2-2|NA|TRBD2|TRBV7-2
CASSQASGEITGELFF
TGTGCCAGCAGCCAAGCAAGCGGGGAGATCACCGGGGAGCTGTTTTTT
>TRBJ2-5|many|TRBD2|TRBV20-1
CSAWGGGTQETQYF
TGCAGTGCGTGGGGGGGGGGAACCCAAGAGACCCAGTACTTC
>TRBJ2-5|NA|TRBD1|TRBV5-1
CASSGTGDGETQYF
TGCGCCAGCAGCGGGACAGGGGATGGAGAGACCCAGTACTTC
>TRBJ2-5|many|NA|TRBV28
CASSLFPGGETQYF
TGTGCCAGCAGTTTATTCCCCGGGGGAGAGACCCAGTACTTC
>TRBJ2-7|many|NA|TRBV2
CASNLQTTRTGGEQYF
TGTGCCAGCAATCTACAAACAACCCGGACTGGAGGGGAGCAGTACTTC
>TRBJ2-7|NA|NA|TRBV2
CASRGRGSLDEQYF
TGTGCCAGCAGGGGCAGGGGATCCTTGGATGAGCAGTACTTC
>TRBJ2-7|few|TRBD1|TRBV3-1
CASSAQTGTYEQYF
TGTGCCAGCAGCGCTCAGACAGGGACCTACGAGCAGTACTTC
>TRBJ1-2|many|TRBD1|TRBV7-2
CASSLRTGGNGYTF
TGTGCCAGCAGCCTACGGACAGGGGGCAACGGCTACACCTTC
>TRBJ2-7|many|NA|TRBV6-6
CASSYSSPGYEQYF
TGTGCCAGCAGTTACTCGAGTCCGGGTTACGAGCAGTACTTC
>TRBJ2-7|few|TRBD2|TRBV18
CASSRTSGSAHGEQYF
TGTGCCAGCTCACGCACTAGCGGGAGTGCTCATGGCGAGCAGTACTTC
>TRBJ1-4|NA|NA|TRBV12-3/TRBV12-4
CASSPAATNEKLFF
TGTGCCAGCAGCCCCGCCGCAACTAATGAAAAACTGTTTTTT
>TRBJ1-6|NA|NA|TRBV18
CASSTDSYNSPLHF
TGTGCCAGCTCAACGGACAGTTATAATTCACCCCTCCACTTT
>TRBJ2-7|NA|TRBD1|TRBV11-2
CASSLGFPGQGRDEQYF
TGTGCCAGCAGCTTAGGATTCCCGGGACAGGGAAGGGACGAGCAGTACTTC
>TRBJ2-2|few|TRBD1|TRBV20-1
CSAKKTGSGPGELFF
TGCAGTGCTAAAAAGACAGGGAGCGGCCCCGGGGAGCTGTTTTTT
>TRBJ2-7|NA|NA|TRBV2
CASSGTVAYEQYF
TGTGCCAGCAGTGGGACAGTCGCCTACGAGCAGTACTTC